The rows below give T cell receptor beta chains drawn from one sample of a study of cytomegalovirus exposure and HLA in healthy donors. The assay was immunoSEQ multiplex PCR, and TCRdb's table has in-frame clones only and misses some. The sample gives 100,000 or so clones, about 80% of which show up once; roughly 12% is in the top ten. The specimen sequenced was PBMCs. These receptors were obtained from a woman in her 40s in good health and CMV-seropositive. Both conserved end residues are part of each CDR3. Each record gives: V gene, D gene, J gene, clone size, CDR3 protein. The D gene is left open where the match is weak. For some rows the clone size is stated as once, few or many, or as a class when expanded; others skip it.

>TRBV5-4|-|TRBJ2-7|once
CASSPTGVEQYF
>TRBV5-4|TRBD1|TRBJ2-3|-
CASSPGQVRTDTQYF
>TRBV2|TRBD1|TRBJ1-1|few
CASSADRGSEAFF
>TRBV12-5|-|TRBJ1-5|-
CASGLVSERGSSDQPQHF
>TRBV10-3|TRBD1|TRBJ2-1|-
CAIIDPQGAGYNEQFF
>TRBV5-4|TRBD1|TRBJ2-5|-
CASGTGVPTQETQYF
>TRBV5-4|-|TRBJ1-4|once
CASSPSLQGQGEKLFF
>TRBV7-8|-|TRBJ1-2|-
CASSYRTANYGYTF
>TRBV29-1|TRBD2|TRBJ2-5|-
CSVDGLAGRGTQYF
>TRBV7-9|-|TRBJ1-6|-
CASGPGGGSPLHF
>TRBV5-1|-|TRBJ1-1|few
CASSLKQGLTEAFF
>TRBV7-7|-|TRBJ1-3|-
CASSPDSASSGNTIYF
>TRBV5-6|TRBD2|TRBJ2-5|-
CASSRRASGGQGTQYF
>TRBV20-1|-|TRBJ1-2|-
CSARGDYGYTF
>TRBV18|-|TRBJ1-1|-
CAGGAVDTEAFF
>TRBV4-2|TRBD1|TRBJ1-2|-
CASSQGQDNYGYTF
>TRBV10-3|TRBD2|TRBJ2-2|-
CAISTGLAGTSGELFF
>TRBV6-5|-|TRBJ1-1|-
CASISGGGTEAFF
>TRBV27|TRBD2|TRBJ2-3|few
CASSLSKAGGPLDTQYF
>TRBV7-9|-|TRBJ1-1|-
CASKETQAMNTEAFF
>TRBV5-5|-|TRBJ2-7|-
CASSLGLYEQYF
>TRBV6-4|TRBD2|TRBJ2-3|-
CASSDSGGADTQYF